The text below deals with one T cell receptor (beta chain). The sample is drawn from a study of cytomegalovirus exposure and HLA in healthy donors. The V end lost 2 bases, the J end lost 6 bases, and 12 bases lay between the germline ends. Per the germline V gene, CDR1 is MNHNS and CDR2 is SASEGT. This CDR3 has 14 residues. PCR was performed using 60 Vbeta and 13 Jbeta primers. The assay was immunoSEQ multiplex PCR, and TCRdb's table has in-frame clones only and misses some. This sample carries some 140,000 clones, approximately 69% of them seen once, and the ten largest clones take about 2%. The sequence came from a man aged 25 to 40 in good health and CMV-seronegative. Sequencing was carried out using PBMCs. The chain has TRBV6-1 and TRBJ2-3; weak D call: TRBD2 (5 bases). DNA for the CDR3: TGTGCCAGCAGTGAATTGGCTAGCTGGGATACGCAGTATTTT. It codes for CASSELASWDTQYF.